The 27 T cell receptor beta chains below come from one sample, sequenced in a study of T cell changes during pregnancy in multiple sclerosis (dated by TCRdb to the late 2010s). The protocol used for the library was the immunoSEQ multiplex PCR assay. Not all clones reach the TCRdb copy of this immuneACCESS table, which keeps in-frame sequences only. Checked studies attribute under half of the gap to unresolved V genes and leave the rest unexplained. For this sample the table gives about 9,500 clones, of which around 80% were detected only once. About 17% of the sample comes from the top ten. Sequencing was performed on CD8+ T cells from peripheral blood mononuclear cells, taken in the third trimester of pregnancy. The receptors derive from a female donor in good health, enrolled as a control in a pregnancy study.

The chain combines TRBV6-5 with TRBJ2-7, with 8 positions matching TRBD1. The CDR3 sequence is 16 residues long. CDR1 and CDR2 from the germline V gene are MNHEY and SVGAGI. The V and J ends lost 0 bases and 1 base, in that order; junction bases with no gene match: 5. CDR3 DNA sequence: TGTGCCAGCAGTTACTCCAGGACAGGGCTTTCCTACGAGCAGTACTTC. Protein sequence: CASSYSRTGLSYEQYF.

The chain joins TRBV5-4 to TRBJ1-1; D might be TRBD1 (5 bases). Between the trimmed V and J ends, which lost 1 base and 2 bases, there was a span of 15 bases. Germline assignment: CDR1 SGHNT and CDR2 YYREEE (reference sequence). The CDR3 totals 16 residues. DNA of the CDR3: TGTGCCAGCAGCTTGTTTGGAGGGGCCCTAAACACTGAAGCTTTCTTT. Translation gives CASSLFGGALNTEAFF.

The DNA of the CDR3 is TGTGCCAGCAGCGGGGCTGGGGGCAAAAGGCCGGGGACAGGGGTACTAAATGAGCAGTTCTTC. It specifies CASSGAGGKRPGTGVLNEQFF. V and J are TRBV9 and TRBJ2-1, with 10 nucleotides matching TRBD1. The CDR3 has 21 residues. CDR1 SGDLS and CDR2 YYNGEE come from the germline V gene. Trimming took 3 bases from V and 7 from J; bases not matched to a gene: 25. The full variable domain, rest sourced from reference TRBV9 and TRBJ2-1, is DSGVTQTPKHLITATGQRVTLRCSPRSGDLSVYWYQQSLDQGLQFLIQYYNGEERAKGNILERFSAQQFPDLHSELNLSSLELGDSALYFCASSGAGGKRPGTGVLNEQFFGPGTRLTVL.

The V and J genes are TRBV6-4 and TRBJ2-3, with TRBD2 matching 12 bases. Germline-derived CDR1 and CDR2 are MRHNA and SNTAGT. CDR3 length: 16 amino acids. J lost 3 bases, V lost 3 bases, and 4 bases had no gene match. The CDR3, as DNA: TGTGCCAGCAGTGAGACTAGCGGGAGTGGGACAGATACGCAGTATTTT. This encodes CASSETSGSGTDTQYF.

The V call is TRBV28, the J call TRBJ2-1, with TRBD2 identical over 11 bases. The CDR3 extends over 19 amino acids. V was pared by 7 bases and J by 3 bases, with 17 bases of the junction left unmatched. CDR1 MDHEN and CDR2 SYDVKM come from the germline V gene. The CDR3 is CASIPMVPSGRRIYNEQFF. As DNA, the CDR3 is TGTGCCAGCATACCAATGGTCCCTAGCGGGAGGAGGATCTACAATGAGCAGTTCTTC. The full variable domain, its missing parts supplied by reference TRBV28 and TRBJ2-1, is DVKVTQSSRYLVKRTGEKVFLECVQDMDHENMFWYRQDPGLGLRLIYFSYDVKMKEKGDIPEGYSVSREKKERFSLILESASTNQTSMYLCASIPMVPSGRRIYNEQFFGPGTRLTVL.

The genes are TRBV4-1 and TRBJ2-7; 8 bases match TRBD1. CDR3 size: 15 residues. Trimming took 4 bases from V and 3 from J; bases not matched to a gene: 8. Per germline, CDR1 MGHRA and CDR2 YSYEKL. The DNA of the CDR3 is TGCGCCAGCAGCCGCCGGACAGGGTTTATCTACGAGCAGTACTTC. This encodes CASSRRTGFIYEQYF.

The rearrangement links TRBV4-2 to TRBJ2-7; D possibly corresponds to TRBD1 (6 bases). This CDR3 has 15 amino acids. The V end lost 0 bases, the J end lost 2 bases, and 11 bases lay between the germline ends. Per germline, CDR1 LGHNA and CDR2 YNFKEQ. CDR3 DNA: TGTGCCAGCAGCCAAGATGTGGGGGCCGCCTACGAGCAGTACTTC. This translates into CASSQDVGAAYEQYF.

The V and J genes are TRBV2 and TRBJ2-7; tentative D call: TRBD1 (6 bases). Germline values: CDR1 SNHLY, CDR2 FYNNEI. This CDR3 region has 15 residues. V was trimmed by 4 bases and J by 0 bases, leaving 13 bases between them. CDR3 residues: CASSGVADSSYEQYF. The DNA of the CDR3 is TGTGCCAGCAGTGGGGTGGCGGACAGCTCCTACGAGCAGTACTTC. Full variable domain (remainder filled in from reference TRBV2 and TRBJ2-7): EPEVTQTPSHQVTQMGQEVILRCVPISNHLYFYWYRQILGQKVEFLVSFYNNEISEKSEIFDDQFSVERPDGSNFTLKIRSTKLEDSAMYFCASSGVADSSYEQYFGPGTRLTVT.

This chain connects TRBV20-1 to TRBJ1-1, with D unclear. Germline CDR1 reads DFQATT; CDR2 reads SNEGSKA (reference sequence). Trimming stripped 4 bases from V and 4 bases from J, with 4 bases between. The length of the CDR3 is 10 residues. This CDR3 is CSAKLTEAFF. As DNA, the CDR3 is TGCAGTGCTAAGCTCACTGAAGCTTTCTTT.

The chain carries TRBV4-2 and TRBJ2-2, with TRBD2 as a possible D gene (5 bases). The CDR3 runs 16 residues. Trimming removed 1 base from V and 6 bases from J, with 15 bases in between. Germline V gene lookup returns CDR1 LGHNA and CDR2 YNFKEQ. The CDR3 sequence is CASSQGGPDNAGELFF. The CDR3 coding sequence is TGTGCCAGCAGCCAAGGAGGGCCTGATAACGCCGGGGAGCTGTTTTTT.

CDR3 residues: CASSQTGFHQPQHF. The CDR3 coding sequence is TGTGCCAGCAGCCAGACAGGGTTTCATCAGCCCCAGCATTTT. The genes are TRBV7-2 and TRBJ1-5; 7 bases line up with TRBD1. The V gene's germline CDR1 is SGHTA and CDR2 FQGNSA. V trimming: 5 bases; J trimming: 5 bases; junction bases outside the gene matches: 6. The CDR3 has 14 amino acids.

This sequence joins TRBV6-5 and TRBJ2-1; 7 bases fit TRBD1. Germline V gene data show CDR1 as MNHEY and CDR2 as SVGAGI. V shed 4 bases, J shed 0 bases, and the junction held 0 bases outside the gene matches. The CDR3 is made up of 14 amino acids. CDR3: CASSWDSSYNEQFF. As DNA, the CDR3 is TGTGCCAGCAGTTGGGACAGCTCCTACAATGAGCAGTTCTTC.

The table lists this clone with a few counts. The J gene is TRBJ2-1, the V gene TRBV6-1; TRBD2 matches at 9 bases. The CDR3 has 13 amino acids. The J segment lost 9 bases and the V segment lost 7 bases, leaving 7 bases of the junction unmatched. The germline gives CDR1 MNHNS, CDR2 SASEGT. This CDR3 reads CASTGTSFSEQFF. CDR3 DNA sequence: TGTGCCAGCACTGGGACTAGCTTCAGTGAGCAGTTCTTC.

The V call is TRBV7-9, the J call TRBJ1-1, with a weak D call TRBD1 (5 bases). Germline-derived CDR1 and CDR2 are SEHNR and FQNEAQ (reference sequence). CDR3 length: 12 residues. The V and J ends lost 3 bases and 3 bases respectively, with 5 bases between them. The CDR3 DNA is TGTGCCAGCAGCTTCAGGGACACTGAAGCTTTCTTT. It yields the protein CASSFRDTEAFF.

The chain uses TRBV4-3 and TRBJ2-3; 12 bases are shared with TRBD2. J gave up 1 base and V 2 bases, and 1 base lay outside the gene matches. The CDR3 is made up of 16 amino acids. Germline V gene lookup returns CDR1 LGHNA and CDR2 YSLEER. This CDR3 is CASSQLAGGGTDTQYF. DNA for the CDR3: TGCGCCAGCAGCCAACTAGCGGGGGGGGGCACAGATACGCAGTATTTT.

The rearrangement uses TRBV27 and TRBJ2-7; 8 bases are shared with TRBD1. The CDR3 extends over 15 amino acids. Trimming cost V 5 bases and J 3 bases; bases outside gene matches: 9. The germline CDR1 and CDR2 sequences are MNHEY and SMNVEV (reference sequence). CDR3 DNA: TGTGCCAGCAGTCCCCGGGACAGGACCTACTACGAGCAGTACTTC. Translation gives CASSPRDRTYYEQYF.

This chain links TRBV19 with TRBJ2-1; TRBD2 matches 10 bases. V lost 4 bases to trimming and J lost 8 bases; unmatched junction nucleotides: 14. CDR1 LNHDA and CDR2 SQIVND come from the germline V gene (reference sequence). CDR3 length: 17 amino acids. CDR3 nucleotides: TGTGCCAGTAGTAATCGCGGACTAGCGGTTGGAGGCTATGAGCAGTTCTTC. Translation: CASSNRGLAVGGYEQFF.

CDR3 protein: CASSLGKGIRSSYEQYF. CDR3 DNA: TGTGCCAGCAGCCTTGGAAAGGGGATACGGAGCTCCTACGAGCAGTACTTC. J is TRBJ2-7 and V is TRBV14, with D perhaps matching TRBD1 (5 bases). The germline CDR1 and CDR2 sequences are SGHDN and FVKESK. This CDR3 comprises 17 residues. Deletions cut 4 bases from V and 0 bases from J, with 19 bases between.

J is TRBJ2-2 and V is TRBV10-3; 8 nucleotides agree with TRBD1. Unmatched junction bases numbered 5, after V lost 3 bases and J lost 2 bases. The CDR3 length is 16 residues. Germline V CDR1 and CDR2: ENHRY, SYGVKD. The chain's CDR3 is CAISDPTGENTGELFF. CDR3 nucleotides: TGTGCCATCAGTGATCCGACAGGGGAAAACACCGGGGAGCTGTTTTTT.

V and J are TRBV9 and TRBJ2-1; D is perhaps TRBD1 (6 bases). The CDR3 is 17 residues long. V was pared by 4 bases and J by 7 bases, with 24 bases between. The germline V gene has CDR1 SGDLS and CDR2 YYNGEE. CDR3 in amino acids: CASSPATGGYVQNEQFF. The CDR3 DNA reads as TGTGCCAGCAGCCCCGCGACAGGAGGATATGTACAGAATGAGCAGTTCTTC.

The chain is built from TRBV4-3 and TRBJ1-4; D possibly corresponds to TRBD1 (5 bases). CDR3 length: 16 amino acids. Germline-derived CDR1 and CDR2 are LGHNA and YSLEER. V shed 2 bases and J shed 6 bases, with 16 bases lying between them. CDR3: CASSQLMGGLDEKLFF. CDR3 bases: TGCGCCAGCAGCCAATTAATGGGGGGGTTAGATGAAAAACTGTTTTTT.

This clone came up once. The chain employs TRBV9 and TRBJ2-7; D possibly corresponds to TRBD1 (7 bases). Germline-derived CDR1 and CDR2 are SGDLS and YYNGEE. CDR3 length: 16 residues. Trimming left V 0 bases short and J 0 bases short, with 13 bases between. Written as DNA, the CDR3 is TGTGCCAGCAGCGTAGAGGGGGGACAGAGCTCCTACGAGCAGTACTTC. This translates into CASSVEGGQSSYEQYF.

J is TRBJ2-5 and V is TRBV7-6; 9 positions match TRBD2. Trimming removed 5 bases from V and 1 base from J; junction bases left unmatched: 5. This CDR3 comprises 15 residues. The germline CDR1 and CDR2 sequences are SGHVS and FNYEAQ. The CDR3 spells CASSLSGSSQETQYF. The CDR3 DNA sequence: TGTGCCAGCAGCCTTAGCGGGAGCTCCCAAGAGACCCAGTACTTC. Based on the CDR3 plus reference TRBV7-6 and TRBJ2-5, the full variable domain is GAGVSQSPRYKVTKRGQDVALRCDPISGHVSLYWYRQALGQGPEFLTYFNYEAQQDKSGLPNDRFSAERPEGSISTLTIQRTEQRDSAMYRCASSLSGSSQETQYFGPGTRLLVL.

V is TRBV7-2 and J is TRBJ1-1; D is unresolved. Per germline, CDR1 SGHTA and CDR2 FQGNSA. The length of the CDR3 is 15 residues. Trimming left V 1 base short and J 1 base short, with 10 bases between. The CDR3 sequence: CASSLGVGPNTEAFF. The CDR3 coding sequence is TGTGCCAGCAGCTTAGGCGTGGGCCCGAACACTGAAGCTTTCTTT.

This chain uses TRBV6-1 with TRBJ2-3; 10 bases are shared with TRBD1. The V and J ends lost 7 bases and 4 bases, in that order; junction bases with no gene match: 5. Per germline, CDR1 MNHNS and CDR2 SASEGT. This CDR3 has 14 residues. The CDR3 nucleotides read TGTGCCAGCACCATTGGGACAGGGGCAGATACGCAGTATTTT. Translated: CASTIGTGADTQYF.

This clone occurred a few times. The chain is built from TRBV6-5 and TRBJ2-7, with 8 bases identical to TRBD1. CDR1 and CDR2 from the germline V gene are MNHEY and SVGAGI. Unmatched junction bases numbered 3, after V lost 0 bases and J lost 5 bases. The CDR3 consists of 14 residues. Here the CDR3 DNA reads TGTGCCAGCAGTTACTCGACAGGGGTCGACGAGCAGTACTTC. This gives the protein CASSYSTGVDEQYF.

This clone appeared a single time. The V gene is TRBV6-4, the J gene TRBJ2-1, with D unresolved. CDR3 size: 14 residues. The V gene lost 2 bases and the J gene lost 8 bases, with 13 bases spanning the gap. CDR1 is MRHNA, CDR2 SNTAGT, per germline. CDR3 region: CASSDTSGSDEQFF. DNA for the CDR3: TGTGCCAGCAGTGACACATCAGGAAGTGATGAGCAGTTCTTC.